This section outlines one T cell receptor beta chain sequence together with its context. Its antigen is not yet known. Per-base qualities were not stored, and no clone one base away is much larger. These data originate in a study of T cell responses to AZD1222 COVID-19 vaccine (dated by TCRdb to the early 2020s). Background for the entire study: TCR sequencing was performed for 230 to 250 trial participants, of whom some 200 were given two doses of AZD1222 and approximately 26 were given two doses of MenACWY control vaccine. Trial participants were enrolled by age into subgroups of 18-55, 56-69 and 70-plus years, and about 150, 27 and 61 TCR-sequenced participants, respectively, were included in these subgroups. Overall study results and their limits: Participants were mostly white British, with more females than males. The authors suggested clonal diversity may have been underestimated. Only a handful of AZD1222 recipients were SARS-CoV-2 seropositive at baseline, limiting conclusions about previously exposed vaccinees. The vaccine-associated CD4 TCRs covered the entire spike protein, and the dominant responses fell in regions 160-218 and 743-854. After two AZD1222 doses, both the breadth and the depth of spike-specific TCRs were significantly higher than at day 0 and than in MenACWY recipients. Because no samples from the day 14 peak response were available, repertoires could be characterized only after the peak T cell response. In the small 56-69-year group, the increase in depth fell short of significance, most likely because of low power. Epitopes outside the regions mutated in the B.1.351 and B.1.1.7 variants were reportedly recognized by nearly half of the unique spike-specific TCRs.

The CDR3 regions of human TCRbeta chains were analyzed by immunosequencing. The original pipeline was this. Repertoire TCRs were matched against a reference library of SARS-CoV-2-specific TCRs generated with the MIRA antigen-specificity platform. Breadth meant the fraction of unique TCRs that were SARS-CoV-2-associated, whereas depth meant the fraction of total T cells that were SARS-CoV-2-associated. Using the MIRA data, each spike-specific TCR was assigned both to the spike region to which the TCR was reactive and to a CD4 or CD8 class. Log10-transformed breadth and depth values were compared by one-way ANOVA with Sidak's multiple comparisons tests. The table was pulled from immuneACCESS by TCRdb, which kept in-frame rearrangements only. Such tables lose some clones; where checked, under half of the loss comes from unresolved V genes, and the rest has no known cause. V, J and clone size are those of that table, while D and trimming were read from the DNA. This sample is represented by 100,000 to 150,000 clones; around 84% of them were singletons. The top ten clonotypes cover about 28% of the sample.

From the germline V gene, CDR1 is SGHTA and CDR2 is FQGNSA. CDR3 length: 12 amino acids, cysteine to phenylalanine. The entry retains the CDR3 DNA only, 36 bases that are in frame from base 1. V and J are truncated by 5 bases and 8 bases respectively, leaving an intervening sequence of 10 bases. The time point tag for this specimen amounts to: about 28 days (+/-7) after the second vaccine dose. AZD1222 recipients whose second dose came at about 4 weeks and those whose second dose came at about 12 weeks were combined into one group, since spike-specific TCR depth and breadth did not differ between the two schedules. Vaccinee samples came from UK trials COV001 and COV002, including a single-blind randomized controlled phase 2/3 trial of AZD1222 (ChAdOx1 nCoV-19) in healthy adults. For TCRbeta chain sequencing, PBMC samples were collected from trial participants at day 0 and at day 28 after the second dose.

Sample: peripheral blood, taken 28 days after the second AZD1222 dose. This TCR derives from an adult who received the AZD1222 COVID-19 vaccine. This receptor chain uses TRBV7-2 and TRBJ2-1, and perhaps TRBD1 as D gene, on 5 matching bases. CDR3 sequence: CASSPDSHEQFF. The nucleotide sequence reads TGTGCCAGCAGCCCAGACAGTCATGAGCAGTTCTTC.